The present T cell receptor beta chain was sequenced within a study of T cells in women clearing cervical HPV infection (dated by TCRdb to 2016 to 2019). Study-wide context: Cases were 25 women with histologically confirmed HPV16-related CIN3 or worse, including a couple of invasive cancers. Cases and controls were matched on year of sample collection and on age within five years. Controls were over 20 women whose single incident HPV16 infection cleared within 12 months without precancer or cancer developing. The parent cohort enrolled about 9,700 women aged 18 or older in Guanacaste, Costa Rica, in about 1993 to 1994 and followed the women for about 7 years. Cases had a median age of approximately 35 years and controls had a median age of approximately 37, with no significant differences in baseline characteristics. Quality controls consisted of five blinded duplicates per group, for a total of 60 or so samples made up of approximately 50 participants and ten or so replicates. An exploratory proof-of-principle case-control study, nested within the Guanacaste HPV Natural History Study in Costa Rica, was conducted to compare TCR repertoires across cervical HPV16 outcomes. Among cases, blood sampling occurred a median of about 150 days after lesion detection, with an interquartile range of roughly 85 to 220 days. Case blood was taken at the visit when the lesion was first identified, whereas control blood was taken when infection was no longer detected. Because only a few women had HLA typing data, the possibility that HLA type acted as a confounder could not be ruled out. Results the study describes overall, beyond this receptor: Whether associations preceded infection or resulted from infection could not be shown with the cross-sectional design, and effector/memory subsets and HPV-specific T cells were not isolated. Lower TRBV6-7 relative abundance was observed in cases than in controls (around 0.11% versus 0.15%; Bonferroni P = 0.0008). Random forest classifiers combining richness and V gene abundances distinguished cases from controls with an estimated AUC of 0.7 to 0.85. Because T-cell numbers per sample were unknown, differences in richness could reflect varying T-cell content rather than repertoire biology. CIN3+ cases had significantly higher TCR repertoire richness than controls across sequencing depths, but evenness did not differ between the groups.

Germline trimming: 0 bases from V, 6 bases from J; junction bases outside gene matches: 12. From the cysteine up to the phenylalanine, the CDR3 has a length of 17 residues. Part of the CDR3 DNA is given, 42 bases translated from base 1. From a lookup of the germline V gene, CDR1 and CDR2 are SNHLY and FYNNEI. Remarks on this clone: Its specific antigen is unknown. Read sequence stops 3 residues before the CDR3 end, and the germline J gene provides the missing end.

TCR beta CDR3 regions were amplified by multiplex PCR using the immunoSEQ assay from an average of about 1,200 ng genomic DNA per sample. The assay corrected primer bias using a complete synthetic TCR repertoire to establish an amplification baseline. The amplicons were sequenced using the Illumina platform. The source study handled its data this way. Sequences were error-corrected by clustering with frequency ratios and a modified nearest-neighbor algorithm, then analyzed in the immunoSEQ Analyzer with IMGT gene definitions. At each rarefaction depth, TCR richness and evenness were averaged across 20 rarefaction repeats, and any sample with fewer sequences than the depth was left out. Wilcoxon rank sum tests with FDR correction were used to compare relative abundances of V, D and J genes between the groups. An intraclass correlation of about 96% for TCR richness and an average of around 82% across some 69 gene segments were obtained from the blinded duplicates. What TCRdb holds here is the immuneACCESS table cut down to in-frame rearrangements. Part of the clones is not present; checked against another copy, under half of the missing clones reflect an unresolved V gene, and the others are unexplained. The V and J calls and the clone size are those of that table, but D and trimming were determined from the DNA. For this sample, the table gives tens of thousands of clones. The ten top clones hold 0.95% to 1% of the sample.

Every participant had a single incident cervical HPV16 infection, and women with prevalent HPV16 infections were excluded. Cervical HPV DNA was detected by MY09/MY11 PCR and genotyped by dot-blot hybridization. Roughly 16 mL of heparinized blood were centrifuged, and the buffy coat was split into aliquots, frozen at -30 degrees C, and then kept at -80 degrees C. QIAGEN kits were used to extract genomic DNA from buffy coat specimens. This receptor was obtained from a woman aged 18 to 75 with a cervical HPV16 infection that either progressed to CIN3+ or cleared (not recorded which). Sequences were obtained from blood buffy coat. In this chain, TRBV2 is recombined with TRBJ2-7; 9 nucleotides in the junction match TRBD2. CDR3 DNA (partial): TGTGCCAGCAGTGAAGCGCTTTGGGCGGGGGGGCAACGCGAG. The resulting protein is CASSEALWAGGQRE. The CDR3 in full is CASSEALWAGGQREQYF.